Included here is one T cell receptor (beta chain) sequence, with context. Its antigen is not identified. Data came from immunoSEQ multiplex PCR; TCRdb stores just in-frame clones and leaves some out. Here the sample spans more than 150,000 clones, roughly 84% being singletons. The donors were members of the validation cohort, which comprised 90 to 150 subjects and was separate from the first cohort of fewer than 700 subjects. In germline, CDR1 is MDHEN, CDR2 SYDVKM. CDR3 length: 16 residues. The V gene end was trimmed by 7 bases and the J gene end by 3 bases; junction bases not matched to a gene: 15. This sample was taken from a study of cytomegalovirus exposure and HLA in healthy donors. General study points: A subsequent analysis found that TCR clusters from the first cohort also tended to co-occur in the approximately 130 validation repertoires, with about 94% of cluster scores above 0. The investigators catalogued 150 to 200 TCR beta chains as cytomegalovirus-associated. Reports credit the classifier with highly specific, highly sensitive diagnosis of cytomegalovirus status.

This chain connects TRBV28 to TRBJ2-7; 7 nucleotides match TRBD2. The source is a young man in good health and CMV-seropositive. The specimen sequenced was PBMCs. The CDR3 is CASTTSGGGGIYEQYF. The CDR3 DNA reads TGTGCCAGCACCACCTCCGGTGGGGGGGGGATCTACGAGCAGTACTTC.